This TCR beta chain was documented in a study of human T cells and chemical hapten exposure. Time point here: patch test 3, about 24 weeks after DPC sensitization. Treatment meaning: therapeutic diphenylcyclopropenone sensitization with weekly scalp DPC. Donation of samples came from alopecia patients who were 18 to 70 years old and suitable for DPC. The CDR3 length is 13 residues. Germline V CDR1 and CDR2: MNHEY, SVGEGT. Trimming stripped 5 bases from V and 4 bases from J, with 9 bases between. TCRdb re-called the RACE reads with MiXCR, one entry per CDR3 protein. The table includes 50,000 to 80,000 distinct CDR3 sequences, around 10% detected once.

The sample here was whole blood, taken in connection with sensitization to the hapten diphenylcyclopropenone (DPC). This sequence was found in a woman younger than 45 with alopecia areata. Some clones in this sample may be carry-over from other donors' samples. V usage is TRBV6-2 or TRBV6-3 and J usage is TRBJ1-5; D is undetermined. As DNA, the CDR3 is TGTGCCAGCAGTCGTTTCCCTAATCAGCCCCAGCATTTT. This translates into CASSRFPNQPQHF.